These 2 T cell receptor beta chains originate from one sample sequenced in a study of CD8 T cells in Susac syndrome. cDNA came from about 0.46 to 1 ug RNA primed by random hexamers. Each CDR3 protein is one row after TCRdb ran MiXCR on the immunoSEQ multiplex PCR reads. The sample has hundreds of thousands of distinct CDR3 sequences; 94% are singletons. The sequenced sample was CD4+ T cells from PBMCs. The receptor set was obtained from a human donor with Susac syndrome.

This chain links TRBV3-1 with TRBJ2-1; 8 bases are a match to TRBD2. The CDR3 has 15 amino acids. V trimming: 3 bases; J trimming: 4 bases; junction bases outside the gene matches: 5. The germline V gene encodes CDR1 LGHDT and CDR2 YNNKEL (reference sequence). CDR3 nucleotide sequence: TGTGCCAGCAGCCAGCTTAGCGGGGCGTACAATGAGCAGTTCTTC. Translation: CASSQLSGAYNEQFF.

The chain combines TRBV30 with TRBJ1-3; TRBD1 might be the D (5 bases). The CDR3 runs to 17 residues. The V end was cut by 5 bases, the J end by 0 bases, with 20 bases between. Per the germline V gene, CDR1 is GTSNPN and CDR2 is SVGIG (reference sequence). The CDR3 loop is CAWVSRDGGSSGNTIYF. The CDR3 DNA is TGTGCCTGGGTCAGCCGGGACGGTGGGAGCTCTGGAAACACCATATATTTT.